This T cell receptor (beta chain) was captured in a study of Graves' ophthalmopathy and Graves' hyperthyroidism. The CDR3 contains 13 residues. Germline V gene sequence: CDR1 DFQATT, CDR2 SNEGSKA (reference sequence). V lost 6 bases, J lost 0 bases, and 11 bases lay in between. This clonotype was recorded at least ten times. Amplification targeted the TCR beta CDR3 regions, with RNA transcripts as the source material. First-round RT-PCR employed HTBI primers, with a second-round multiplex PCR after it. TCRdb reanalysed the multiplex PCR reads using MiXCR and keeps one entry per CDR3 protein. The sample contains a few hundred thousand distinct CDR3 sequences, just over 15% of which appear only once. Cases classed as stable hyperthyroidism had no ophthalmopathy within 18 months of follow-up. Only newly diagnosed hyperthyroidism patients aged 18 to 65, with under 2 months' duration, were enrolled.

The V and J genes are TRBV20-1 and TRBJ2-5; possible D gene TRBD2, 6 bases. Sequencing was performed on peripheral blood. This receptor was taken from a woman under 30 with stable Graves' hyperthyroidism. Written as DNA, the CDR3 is TGCAGTGCGTGGCCGGGGGACCAAGAGACCCAGTACTTC. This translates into CSAWPGDQETQYF.